Presented here are 3 T cell receptor beta chains from one specimen sequenced in a study of shared clonotypes between healthy human individuals. Generated by immunoSEQ multiplex PCR, the TCRdb table keeps only in-frame clones and is missing some. The table has fewer than 500,000 clones, almost 80% seen once. Sequenced: PBMCs. The receptors were gathered from a woman between 40 and 50 years old in good health. Some clones in this sample may be carry-over from other donors' samples.

The V call is TRBV4-3, the J call TRBJ2-7; tentatively, D is TRBD1 (5 bases). The V gene's germline CDR1 is LGHNA and CDR2 YSLEER. This CDR3 has 17 residues. V lost 0 bases to trimming and J lost 3 bases, with 18 bases between them. In DNA, the CDR3 is TGCGCCAGCAGCCAAGAGATAGTAGCTTCAGGGAACTACGAGCAGTACTTC. Its translation: CASSQEIVASGNYEQYF.

Concerning this clone: Other DNA sequences of this sample code for an identical CDR3. This rearrangement joins TRBV7-9 to TRBJ2-3; D might be TRBD1 or TRBD2, each matching 5 bases. CDR3 length: 14 amino acids. The germline V gene has CDR1 SEHNR and CDR2 FQNEAQ (reference sequence). V was cut by 3 bases and J by 2 bases, with 9 bases left in between. This CDR3 is CASSLGTDTDTQYF. CDR3 in DNA: TGTGCCAGCAGCTTGGGGACGGACACAGATACGCAGTATTTT.

The rearrangement links TRBV7-9 to TRBJ1-6; possible D gene TRBD1, 5 bases. The length of the CDR3 is 15 residues. Germline V gives CDR1 SEHNR, CDR2 FQNEAQ (reference sequence). V was pared by 1 base and J by 6 bases, with 10 bases between. This chain's CDR3 is CASSLESGTNSPLHF. CDR3 nucleotides: TGTGCCAGCAGCTTAGAGTCAGGGACTAATTCACCCCTCCACTTT.